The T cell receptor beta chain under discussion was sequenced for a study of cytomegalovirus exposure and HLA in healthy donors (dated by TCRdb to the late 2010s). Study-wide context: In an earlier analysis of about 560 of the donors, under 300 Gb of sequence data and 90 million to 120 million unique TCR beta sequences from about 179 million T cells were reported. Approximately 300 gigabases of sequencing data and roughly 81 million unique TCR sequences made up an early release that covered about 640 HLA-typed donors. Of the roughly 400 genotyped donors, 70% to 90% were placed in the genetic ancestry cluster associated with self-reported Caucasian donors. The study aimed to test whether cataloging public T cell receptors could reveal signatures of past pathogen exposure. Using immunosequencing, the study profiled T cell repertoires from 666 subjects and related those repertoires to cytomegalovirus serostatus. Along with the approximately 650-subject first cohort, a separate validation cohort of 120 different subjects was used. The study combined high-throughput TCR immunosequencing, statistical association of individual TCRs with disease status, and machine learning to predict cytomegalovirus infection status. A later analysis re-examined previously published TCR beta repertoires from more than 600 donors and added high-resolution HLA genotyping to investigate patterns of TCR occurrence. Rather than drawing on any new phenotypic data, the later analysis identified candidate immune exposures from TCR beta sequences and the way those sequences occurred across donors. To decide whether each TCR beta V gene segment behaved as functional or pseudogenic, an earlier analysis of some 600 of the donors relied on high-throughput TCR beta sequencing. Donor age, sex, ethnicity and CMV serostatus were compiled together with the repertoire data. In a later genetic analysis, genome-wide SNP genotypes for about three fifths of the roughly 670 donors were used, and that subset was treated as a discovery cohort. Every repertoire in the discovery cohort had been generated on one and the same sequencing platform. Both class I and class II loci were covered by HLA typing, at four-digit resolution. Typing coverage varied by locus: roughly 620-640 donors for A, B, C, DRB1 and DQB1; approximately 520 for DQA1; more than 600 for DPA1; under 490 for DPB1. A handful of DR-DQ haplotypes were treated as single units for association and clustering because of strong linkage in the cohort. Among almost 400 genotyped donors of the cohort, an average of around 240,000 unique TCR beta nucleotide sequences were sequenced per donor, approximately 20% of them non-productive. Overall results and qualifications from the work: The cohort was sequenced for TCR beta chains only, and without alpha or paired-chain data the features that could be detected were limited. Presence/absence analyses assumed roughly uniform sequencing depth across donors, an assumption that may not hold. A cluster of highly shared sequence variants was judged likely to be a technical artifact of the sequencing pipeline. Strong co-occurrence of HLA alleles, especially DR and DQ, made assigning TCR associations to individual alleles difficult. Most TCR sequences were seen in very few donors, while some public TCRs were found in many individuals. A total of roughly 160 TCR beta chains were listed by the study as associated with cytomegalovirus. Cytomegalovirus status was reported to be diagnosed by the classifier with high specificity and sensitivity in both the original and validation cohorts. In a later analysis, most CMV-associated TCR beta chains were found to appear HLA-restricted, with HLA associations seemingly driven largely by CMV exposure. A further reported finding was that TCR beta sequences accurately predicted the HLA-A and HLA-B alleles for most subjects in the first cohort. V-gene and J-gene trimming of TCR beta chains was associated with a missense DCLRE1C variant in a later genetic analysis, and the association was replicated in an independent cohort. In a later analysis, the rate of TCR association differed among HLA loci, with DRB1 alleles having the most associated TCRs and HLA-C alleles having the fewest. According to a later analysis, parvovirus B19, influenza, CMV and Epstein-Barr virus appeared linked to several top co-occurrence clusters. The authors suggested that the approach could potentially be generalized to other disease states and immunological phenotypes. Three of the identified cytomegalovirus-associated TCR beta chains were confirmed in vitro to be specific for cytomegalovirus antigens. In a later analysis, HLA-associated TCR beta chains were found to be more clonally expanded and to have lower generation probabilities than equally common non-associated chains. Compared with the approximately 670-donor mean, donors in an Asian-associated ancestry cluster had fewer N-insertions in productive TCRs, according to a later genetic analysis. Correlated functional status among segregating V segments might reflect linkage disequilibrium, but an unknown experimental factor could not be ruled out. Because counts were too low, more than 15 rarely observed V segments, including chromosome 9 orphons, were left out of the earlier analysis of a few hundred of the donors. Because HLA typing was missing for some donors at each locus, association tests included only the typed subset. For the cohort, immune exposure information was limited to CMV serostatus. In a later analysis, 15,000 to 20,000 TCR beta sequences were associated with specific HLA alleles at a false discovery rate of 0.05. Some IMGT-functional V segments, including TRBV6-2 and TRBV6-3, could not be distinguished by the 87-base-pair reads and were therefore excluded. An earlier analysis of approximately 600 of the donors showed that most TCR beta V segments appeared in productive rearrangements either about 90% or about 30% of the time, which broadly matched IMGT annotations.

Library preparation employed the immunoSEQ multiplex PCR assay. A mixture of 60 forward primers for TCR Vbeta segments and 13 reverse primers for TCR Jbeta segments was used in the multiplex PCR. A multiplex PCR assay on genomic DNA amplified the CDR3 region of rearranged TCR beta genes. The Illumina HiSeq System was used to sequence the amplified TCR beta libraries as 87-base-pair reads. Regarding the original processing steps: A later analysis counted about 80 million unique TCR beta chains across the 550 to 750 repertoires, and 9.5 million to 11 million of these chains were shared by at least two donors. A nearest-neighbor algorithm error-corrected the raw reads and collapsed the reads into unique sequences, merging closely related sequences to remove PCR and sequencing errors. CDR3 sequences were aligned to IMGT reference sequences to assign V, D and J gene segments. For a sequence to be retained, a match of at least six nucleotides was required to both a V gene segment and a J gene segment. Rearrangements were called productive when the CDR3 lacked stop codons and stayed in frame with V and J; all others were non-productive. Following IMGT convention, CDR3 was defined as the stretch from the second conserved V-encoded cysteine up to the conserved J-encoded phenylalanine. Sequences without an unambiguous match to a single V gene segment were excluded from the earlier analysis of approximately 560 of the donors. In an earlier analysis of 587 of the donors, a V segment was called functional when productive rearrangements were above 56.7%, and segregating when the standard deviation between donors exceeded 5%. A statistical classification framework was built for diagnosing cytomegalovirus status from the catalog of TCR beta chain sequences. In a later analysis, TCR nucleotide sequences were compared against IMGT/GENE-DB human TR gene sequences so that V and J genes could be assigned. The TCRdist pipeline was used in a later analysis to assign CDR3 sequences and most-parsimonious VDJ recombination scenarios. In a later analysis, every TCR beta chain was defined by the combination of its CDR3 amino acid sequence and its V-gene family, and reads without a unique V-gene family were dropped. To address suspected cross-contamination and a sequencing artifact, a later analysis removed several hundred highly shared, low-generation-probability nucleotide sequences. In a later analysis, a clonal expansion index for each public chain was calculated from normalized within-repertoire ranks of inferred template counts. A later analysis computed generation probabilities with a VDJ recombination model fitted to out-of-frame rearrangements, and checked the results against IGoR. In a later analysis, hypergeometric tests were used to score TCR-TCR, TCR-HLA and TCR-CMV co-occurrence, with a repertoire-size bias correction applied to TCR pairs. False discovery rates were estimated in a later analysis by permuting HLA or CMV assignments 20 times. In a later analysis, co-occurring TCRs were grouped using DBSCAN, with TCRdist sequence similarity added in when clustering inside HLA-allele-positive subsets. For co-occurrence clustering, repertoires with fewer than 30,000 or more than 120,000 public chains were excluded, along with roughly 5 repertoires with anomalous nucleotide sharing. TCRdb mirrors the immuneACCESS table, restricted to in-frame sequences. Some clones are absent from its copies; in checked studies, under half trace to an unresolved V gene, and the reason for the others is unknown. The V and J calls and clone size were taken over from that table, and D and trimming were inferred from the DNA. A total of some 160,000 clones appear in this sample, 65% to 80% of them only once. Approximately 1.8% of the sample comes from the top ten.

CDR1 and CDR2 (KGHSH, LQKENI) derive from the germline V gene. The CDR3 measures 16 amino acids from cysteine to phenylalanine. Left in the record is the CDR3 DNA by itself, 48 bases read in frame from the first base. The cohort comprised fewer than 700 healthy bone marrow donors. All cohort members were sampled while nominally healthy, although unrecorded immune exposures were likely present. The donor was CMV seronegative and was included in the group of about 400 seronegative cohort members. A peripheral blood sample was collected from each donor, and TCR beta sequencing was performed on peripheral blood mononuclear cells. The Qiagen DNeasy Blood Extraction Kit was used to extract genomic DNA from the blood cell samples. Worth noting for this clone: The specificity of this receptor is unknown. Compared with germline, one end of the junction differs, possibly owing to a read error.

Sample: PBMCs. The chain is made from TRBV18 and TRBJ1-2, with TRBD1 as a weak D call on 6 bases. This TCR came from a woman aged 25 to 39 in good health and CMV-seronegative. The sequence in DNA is TGTGCCAGCTCACCACAAGGCAACAGGGACGGCTATGGCTACCCCTTC. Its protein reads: CASSPQGNRDGYGYPF. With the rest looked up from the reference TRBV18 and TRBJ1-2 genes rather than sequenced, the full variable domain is NAGVMQNPRHLVRRRGQEARLRCSPMKGHSHVYWYRQLPEEGLKFMVYLQKENIIDESGMPKERFSAEFPKEGPSILRIQQVVRGDSAAYFCASSPQGNRDGYGYPFGSGTRLTVV.